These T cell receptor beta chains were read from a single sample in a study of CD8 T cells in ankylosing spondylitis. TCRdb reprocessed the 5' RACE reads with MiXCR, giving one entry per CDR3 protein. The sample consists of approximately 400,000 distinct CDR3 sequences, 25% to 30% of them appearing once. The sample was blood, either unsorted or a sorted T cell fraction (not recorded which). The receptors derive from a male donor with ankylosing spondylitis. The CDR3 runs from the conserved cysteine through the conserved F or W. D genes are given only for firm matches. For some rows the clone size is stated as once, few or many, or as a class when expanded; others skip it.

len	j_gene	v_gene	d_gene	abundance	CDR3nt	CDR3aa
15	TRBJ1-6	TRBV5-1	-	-	TGCGCCAGCAGCCTACAGGGCCCTATTCATTCACCCCTCCACTTT	CASSLQGPIHSPLHF
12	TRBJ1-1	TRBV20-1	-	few	TGCAGTGCTGATGACAGGAGCACTGAAGCTTTCTTT	CSADDRSTEAFF
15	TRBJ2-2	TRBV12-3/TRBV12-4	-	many	TGTGCCAGCAGAGCAGCCTCAGCGAACACCGGGGAGCTGTTTTTT	CASRAASANTGELFF
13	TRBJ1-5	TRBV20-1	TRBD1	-	TGCAGTGCTATGGGACAGGGTGATCAGCCCCAGCATTTT	CSAMGQGDQPQHF
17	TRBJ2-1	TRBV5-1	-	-	TGCGCCAGCAGCTTGGCGCCCGGGTCCCCTAACGACAATGAGCAGTTCTTC	CASSLAPGSPNDNEQFF
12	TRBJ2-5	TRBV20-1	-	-	TGCAGTGCTCCCGGGGTCCTAGAGACCCAGTACTTC	CSAPGVLETQYF
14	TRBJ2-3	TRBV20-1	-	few	TGCAGTGCTAGAGAGGTCTCAAGCACAGATACGCAGTATTTT	CSAREVSSTDTQYF
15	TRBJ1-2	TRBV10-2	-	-	TGCGCCAGCAGTGAGTCGAACGGGGGCTGGTATGGCTACACCTTC	CASSESNGGWYGYTF
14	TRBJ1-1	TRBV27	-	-	TGTGCCAGCAGTCGGCCGGGTTGGAACACTGAAGCTTTCTTT	CASSRPGWNTEAFF
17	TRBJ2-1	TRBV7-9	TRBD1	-	TGTGCCAGCAGCTTAGGTTCCGGGACAGGTGCCTACAATGAGCAGTTCTTC	CASSLGSGTGAYNEQFF
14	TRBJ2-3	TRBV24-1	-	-	TGTGCCACCAGGACCAGCGGGCGAGGAGATACGCAGTATTTT	CATRTSGRGDTQYF
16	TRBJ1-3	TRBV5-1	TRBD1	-	TGCGCCAGCAGCCCGGGACAGGCTGGCTCTGGAAACACCATATATTTT	CASSPGQAGSGNTIYF
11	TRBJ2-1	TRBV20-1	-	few	TGCAGTGCCCAAACGTACAATGAGCAGTTCTTC	CSAQTYNEQFF
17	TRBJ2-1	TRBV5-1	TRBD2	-	TGCGCCAGCAGCTTGGCAGGACTAGCGGGAGCCCTCAATGAGCAGTTCTTC	CASSLAGLAGALNEQFF
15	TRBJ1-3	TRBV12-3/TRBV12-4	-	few	TGTGCCAGCAGTCCCGCCGGGACATCAGGAAACACCATATATTTT	CASSPAGTSGNTIYF
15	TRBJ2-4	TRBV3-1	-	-	TGTGCCAGCAGCCAAGACCACGGGGCCAAAAACATTCAGTACTTC	CASSQDHGAKNIQYF
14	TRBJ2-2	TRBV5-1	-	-	TGCGCCAGCAGATTCACCCTAGGTACCGGGGAGCTGTTTTTT	CASRFTLGTGELFF
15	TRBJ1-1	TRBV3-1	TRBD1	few	TGTGCCAGCAGCCAAGATCGCAGGGGGCGGACTGAAGCTTTCTTT	CASSQDRRGRTEAFF
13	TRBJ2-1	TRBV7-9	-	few	TGTGCCAGCAGCTGGGACGGATACAATGAGCAGTTCTTC	CASSWDGYNEQFF